This T cell receptor (beta chain) was sequenced during a study of cytomegalovirus exposure and HLA in healthy donors. About the study: An earlier analysis found fewer than 140 million unique TCR beta sequences from approximately 190 million T cells. General study points: It was in a later analysis that TCR association rates were seen to vary by HLA locus, highest for DRB1 and lowest for HLA-C. A few chains tied to CMV proved CMV antigen-specific in vitro.

The PCR contained 60 Vbeta and 13 Jbeta primers. Using immunoSEQ multiplex PCR, the repertoire was profiled, and TCRdb retains in-frame clones only, with some absent. The sample holds 100,000 or so clones, 60% to 70% seen once. Of note for this clone: Its specificity is unknown.

The V segment lost 2 bases and the J segment 0 bases; nucleotides outside the gene matches: 7. Germline loops: CDR1 MNHEY, CDR2 SVGAGI. There are 16 residues in the CDR3. The chain links TRBV6-5 to TRBJ2-7; TRBD2 matches at 7 bases. This TCR came from a woman younger than 45 in good health and CMV-seronegative. Specimen: PBMCs. This CDR3 is CASSYLGSGASYEQYF. The CDR3 DNA reads as TGTGCCAGCAGTTACCTCGGCAGCGGGGCCTCCTACGAGCAGTACTTC.